This paragraph reports one TCR beta chain. This clone is large (0.1 to 1%) in terms of sample share. Its antigen target is currently unknown. No much larger clone is present one base from it, and per-base qualities are unavailable. Cut back by 4 bases and 8 bases, the V and J ends lie 9 bases apart. Including the terminal cysteine and phenylalanine, the CDR3 comprises 12 residues. This entry keeps only the CDR3 DNA: 36 bases, framed from base 1. The immunoSEQ hsTCRbeta Kit was used to sequence TCR beta CDR3 regions from DNA. From the authors' description of their analysis: TCR sequencing data were analysed with the ImmunoSEQ Analyzer. T cell clonality was defined as 1 minus Pielou's evenness, calculated on productive rearrangements. T cell diversity was measured with the inverse Simpson index on productive templates. T cell density was expressed as TCR beta template counts normalized to usable DNA, with usable DNA estimated by amplifying and sequencing housekeeping genes. Two-sided Kruskal-Wallis tests were used to compare TCR metrics across histologic stages. Not all clones reach the TCRdb copy of this immuneACCESS table, which keeps in-frame sequences only. Checked studies attribute under half of the gap to unresolved V genes and leave the rest unexplained. V, J and clone size are taken as reported in that table, and D and trimming were inferred from the DNA itself. Here the sample has roughly 11,000 clones; around 79% occur a single time. The ten largest account for approximately 4.1% of the sample.

The patients had resection in Japan or China between about 2013 and 2018. Two lung cancer pathologists independently reviewed H&E slides to confirm the histologic diagnosis of every case. Macro-dissection after pathologic assessment enriched premalignant or tumor cells for nucleic acid extraction. The AllPrep DNA/RNA FFPE Kit was used to isolate DNA from FFPE tissue. The data are from a study of immune evolution from preneoplasia to lung adenocarcinoma (dated by TCRdb to about 2021). In terms of the full investigation: HLA loss of heterozygosity was observed in about 7%, 15% and 30% of AIS, MIA and ADC lesions, respectively, and was not observed in any AAH lesions. In total, the cohort included some 54 patients with pulmonary nodules, all of whom underwent surgical resection. Sample size was based on specimen availability rather than a prior power calculation. It was reported in the study that over a hundred samples were used for TCR sequencing. Resected precursor lesions (AAH, AIS, MIA) and invasive adenocarcinomas were compared with paired morphologically normal lung tissue. A total of some 51 patients contributed TCR sequencing data. POLYSOLVER was used to infer class I HLA alleles from exome data, and LOHHLA was used to detect allele-specific HLA loss. Whole exome sequencing and methylation data from the same cohort of nodules were integrated with the immune data. The study profiled immune contexture across lung adenocarcinoma precursors and invasive adenocarcinoma using immune gene expression, TCR sequencing and multiplex immunofluorescence.

Summary of the overall study and its limitations: T cell clonality was highest in KRAS-mutant nodules compared with EGFR-mutant or double wild-type lesions. Because all patients were from Japan and China, applicability to Western populations was uncertain. The findings rested on association rather than direct causation, and larger cohorts with long-term follow-up and longitudinal biopsies were considered necessary. The highest top T cell clone frequencies were observed in normal lung, and a progressive decrease in top T cell clone frequencies appeared to occur from AAH through AIS, MIA and invasive adenocarcinoma. Normal lung showed the highest clonality, whereas later-stage lesions appeared to have higher T cell density and diversity but lower clonality.

The V gene is TRBV23-1 and the J gene is TRBJ2-1, with the D gene uncertain. TRBV23-1 is an ORF, with its function uncertain. The sequenced sample consisted of FFPE minimally invasive lung adenocarcinoma tissue. This specimen's cell subset or site label, interpreted: micro-invasive lung adenocarcinoma (MIA). This clonotype was obtained from a person aged 55 to 79 with lung adenocarcinoma. The CDR3 corresponds to CASSPHWDEQFF. The nucleotide sequence is TGCGCCAGCAGTCCACATTGGGATGAGCAGTTCTTC.